The present entry profiles one TCR beta chain with its context. Generated by immunoSEQ multiplex PCR, the TCRdb table keeps only in-frame clones and is missing some. The top ten clones hold 16% of a sample with around 46,000 clones, nearly 80% of them seen once. The sample is drawn from a study of T cells in tumors after PD-1 blockade. The starting material was PBMCs, obtained before anti-PD-1 treatment. The clonotype was recovered from a human donor with basal cell carcinoma.

The DNA for the CDR3 is TGTGCCAGCAGTTTCCCAGGGGGCGATGGAGCCTATGGCTACACCTTC. Amino acid sequence: CASSFPGGDGAYGYTF. V and J are TRBV28 and TRBJ1-2; 8 positions agree with TRBD1. This CDR3 has 16 residues. Trimming removed 3 bases from V and 4 bases from J; junction bases left unmatched: 10. Germline V lookup: CDR1 MDHEN, CDR2 SYDVKM.